The T cell receptor beta chain under discussion was sequenced for a study of shared clonotypes between healthy human individuals. General observations from the study: Larger estimated richness was generally seen in naive subsets than in memory subsets. Non-shared clonotypes showed lower generation probabilities than clonotypes common to all four donors.

Comments on this clone: Its antigen is not identified.

The CDR3 sequence is 16 residues long. Germline values: CDR1 MNHEY, CDR2 SMNVEV (reference sequence). Trimming shortened V by 3 bases and J by 7 bases, and 21 bases separated the two germline ends. The split of CD4+ cells yielded CD45RA+ naive and CD45RA-negative memory subsets. Assay used: immunoSEQ multiplex PCR; TCRdb lists only in-frame clones, some missing. The sample comprises 2 million to 2.5 million clones, approximately 96% of which are singletons, and roughly 0.13% rests with the top ten. The TCR originated in a man younger than 35 in good health. Material: naive CD4+ T cells sorted from blood. This sample's subset: CD45RA+ positively selected. The chain links TRBV27 to TRBJ1-2, with D hard to call. The CDR3 nucleotides are TGTGCCAGCAGTTTCCAGACCCACAAGTCGCACCTTGGCTACACCTTC. It specifies CASSFQTHKSHLGYTF.